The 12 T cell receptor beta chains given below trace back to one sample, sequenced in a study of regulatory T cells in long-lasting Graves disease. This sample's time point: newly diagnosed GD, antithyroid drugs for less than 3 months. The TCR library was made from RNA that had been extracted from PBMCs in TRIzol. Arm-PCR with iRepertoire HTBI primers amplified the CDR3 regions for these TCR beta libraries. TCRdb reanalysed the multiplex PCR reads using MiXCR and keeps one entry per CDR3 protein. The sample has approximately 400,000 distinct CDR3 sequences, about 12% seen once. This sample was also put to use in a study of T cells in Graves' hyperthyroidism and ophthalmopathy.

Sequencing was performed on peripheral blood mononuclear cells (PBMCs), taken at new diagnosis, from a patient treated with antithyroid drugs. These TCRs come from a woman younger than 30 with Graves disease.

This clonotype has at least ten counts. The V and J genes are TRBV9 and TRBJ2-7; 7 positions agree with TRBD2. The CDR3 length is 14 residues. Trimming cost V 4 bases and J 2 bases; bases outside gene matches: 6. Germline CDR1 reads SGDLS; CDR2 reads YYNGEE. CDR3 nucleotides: TGTGCCAGCAGCCTCAGCGGGGCGACCTACGAGCAGTACTTC. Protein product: CASSLSGATYEQYF.

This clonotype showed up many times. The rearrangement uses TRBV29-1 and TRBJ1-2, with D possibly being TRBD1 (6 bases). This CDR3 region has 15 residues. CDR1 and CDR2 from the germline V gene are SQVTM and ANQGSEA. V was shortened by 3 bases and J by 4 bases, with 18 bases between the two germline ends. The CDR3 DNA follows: TGCAGCGTTGAGCTTCTGACGGGGGCGCGCTATGGCTACACCTTC. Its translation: CSVELLTGARYGYTF.

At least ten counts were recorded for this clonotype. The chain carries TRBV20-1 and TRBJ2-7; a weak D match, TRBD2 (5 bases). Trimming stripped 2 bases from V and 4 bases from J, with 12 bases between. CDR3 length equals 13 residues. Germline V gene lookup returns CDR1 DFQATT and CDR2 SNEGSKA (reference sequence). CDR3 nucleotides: TGCAGTGCTAGAAAACTAGTGGATTACGAGCAGTACTTC. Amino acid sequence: CSARKLVDYEQYF.

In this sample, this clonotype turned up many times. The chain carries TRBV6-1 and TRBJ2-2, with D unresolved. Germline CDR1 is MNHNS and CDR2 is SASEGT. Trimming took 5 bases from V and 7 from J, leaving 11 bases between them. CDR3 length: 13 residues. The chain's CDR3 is CASSTSPRGELFF. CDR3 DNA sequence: TGTGCCAGCAGTACCTCCCCTCGCGGGGAGCTGTTTTTT.

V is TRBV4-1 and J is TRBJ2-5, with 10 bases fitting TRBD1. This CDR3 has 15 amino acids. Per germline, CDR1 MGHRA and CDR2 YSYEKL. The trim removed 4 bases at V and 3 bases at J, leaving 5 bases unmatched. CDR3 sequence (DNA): TGCGCCAGCAGCCGACCCGGGACAGGGGAAGAGACCCAGTACTTC. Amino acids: CASSRPGTGEETQYF.

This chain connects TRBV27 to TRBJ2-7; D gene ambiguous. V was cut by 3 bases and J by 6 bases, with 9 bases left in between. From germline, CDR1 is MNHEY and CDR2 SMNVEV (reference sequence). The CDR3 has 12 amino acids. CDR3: CASSFSRSEQYF. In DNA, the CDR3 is TGTGCCAGCAGTTTCAGTCGGAGCGAGCAGTACTTC.

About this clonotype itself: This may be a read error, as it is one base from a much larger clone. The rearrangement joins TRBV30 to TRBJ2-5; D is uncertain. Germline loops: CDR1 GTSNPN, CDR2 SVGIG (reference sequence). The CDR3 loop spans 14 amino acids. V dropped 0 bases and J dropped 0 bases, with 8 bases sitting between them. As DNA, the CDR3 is TGTGCCTGGAGTGTGCTAGACCACCAAGAGACCCAGTACTTC. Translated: CAWSVLDHQETQYF.

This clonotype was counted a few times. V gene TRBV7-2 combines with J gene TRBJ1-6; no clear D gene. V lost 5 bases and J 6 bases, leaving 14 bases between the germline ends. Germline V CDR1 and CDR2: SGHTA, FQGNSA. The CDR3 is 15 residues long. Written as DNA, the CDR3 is TGTGCCAGCAGCCTCGGGCCGTTGGGTAATTCACCCCTCCACTTT. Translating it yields CASSLGPLGNSPLHF. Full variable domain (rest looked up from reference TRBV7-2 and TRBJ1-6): GAGVSQSPSNKVTEKGKDVELRCDPISGHTALYWYRQSLGQGLEFLIYFQGNSAPDKSGLPSDRFSAERTGGSVSTLTIQRTQQEDSAVYLCASSLGPLGNSPLHFGNGTRLTVT.

The CDR3, as DNA: TGTGCCATCCGGAGACTGGGAAACACCATATATTTT. Protein product: CAIRRLGNTIYF. The chain joins TRBV6-1 to TRBJ1-3; D gene uncertain. Trimming removed 10 bases at V and 4 bases at J, with 11 bases between. Per the germline V gene, CDR1 is MNHNS and CDR2 is SASEGT. CDR3 size: 12 residues.

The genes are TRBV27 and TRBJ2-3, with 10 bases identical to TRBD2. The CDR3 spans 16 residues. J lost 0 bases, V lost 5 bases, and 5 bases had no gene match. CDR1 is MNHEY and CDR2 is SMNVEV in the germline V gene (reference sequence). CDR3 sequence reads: CASSDTTSGSTDTQYF. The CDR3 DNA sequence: TGTGCCAGCAGTGATACGACTAGCGGGAGCACAGATACGCAGTATTTT.

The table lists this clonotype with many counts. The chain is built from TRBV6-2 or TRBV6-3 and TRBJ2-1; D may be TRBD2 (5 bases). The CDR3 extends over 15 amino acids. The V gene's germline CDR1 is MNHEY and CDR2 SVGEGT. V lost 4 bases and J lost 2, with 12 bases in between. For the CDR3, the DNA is TGTGCCAGCAGTTCAATAGCGAACCCCTACAATGAGCAGTTCTTC. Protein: CASSSIANPYNEQFF.

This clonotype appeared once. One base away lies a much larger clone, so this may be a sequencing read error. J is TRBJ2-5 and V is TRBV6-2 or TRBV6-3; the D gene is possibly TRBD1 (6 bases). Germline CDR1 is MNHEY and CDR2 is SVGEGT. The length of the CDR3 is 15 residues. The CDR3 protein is CASRRIAGAGETRYF. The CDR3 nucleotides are TGTGCCAGCAGGCGAATCGCAGGGGCCGGAGAGACCCGGTACTTC.